This T cell receptor (beta chain) was identified during a study of CD8 T cells in Susac syndrome. Whole-study results and caveats: Where Susac syndrome CD4+ T cell repertoires were concerned, no clonal expansion was evident.

Note on this clonotype: Its antigen is not identified.

Trimming took 6 bases from V and 5 from J; bases not matched to a gene: 3. The CDR3 consists of 13 residues. CDR1 LGHDT and CDR2 YNNKEL come from the germline V gene (reference sequence). Each Susac syndrome patient had definite or probable disease by recently defined criteria. The RNA, about 0.45 to 1 ug, was put through reverse transcription using random hexamers. TCRdb used MiXCR to reprocess the immunoSEQ multiplex PCR reads, holding one entry per CDR3 protein. The data hold 150,000 to 180,000 distinct CDR3 sequences, with 95% observed a single time. The sequenced sample consisted of CD4+ T cells from PBMCs. V usage is TRBV3-1 and J usage is TRBJ1-5, with 8 positions matching TRBD1. The origin of this receptor is a human donor with Susac syndrome. CDR3 in amino acids: CASSHRGDQPQHF. In DNA, the CDR3 is TGTGCCAGCAGTCACAGGGGGGATCAGCCCCAGCATTTT. The whole variable domain, filled in from reference TRBV3-1 and TRBJ1-5, reads DTAVSQTPKYLVTQMGNDKSIKCEQNLGHDTMYWYKQDSKKFLKIMFSYNNKELIINETVPNRFSPKSPDKAHLNLHINSLELGDSAVYFCASSHRGDQPQHFGDGTRLSIL.